What follows are 13 T cell receptor beta chains derived from one specimen sequenced in a study of tumor and adjacent non-tumor tissue in lung cancer. RNA was extracted from bulk tissue without any cell sorting. The normal lung tissue was taken more than 3 cm from the tumor edge. Three rounds of nested PCR, following a modified ARM-PCR protocol, produced the TCRbeta library. TCRdb fed the multiplex PCR reads into MiXCR, producing one record per CDR3 protein. The sample contains tens of thousands of distinct CDR3 sequences, less than 85% of which appear only once. Source material: distant non-tumor lung tissue. The receptor source for this set is a man between 65 and 85 years old with non-small cell lung cancer.

In regard to this clonotype: A much larger clone differs from this one at a single base, so this may be a read error. The chain carries TRBV4-1 and TRBJ1-1; D uncertain. The CDR3 is made up of 16 amino acids. CDR1 and CDR2 (germline): MGHRA, YSYEKL. The CDR3 DNA is TGCGCCAGCAGCCACCCTCTGCCTGCTATGAACACTGAAGTTTTCTTT. This codes for CASSHPLPAMNTEVFF.

This chain uses TRBV29-1 with TRBJ2-1; 7 positions agree with TRBD1. The CDR3 runs 15 residues. The ends lost 7 bases at V and 4 bases at J; junction bases unmatched: 13. Germline CDR1 SQVTM, CDR2 ANQGSEA. The CDR3, as DNA: TGCAGCGGAGACGTCCGGGACAGCTTATACAATGAGCAGTTCTTC. Its protein product is CSGDVRDSLYNEQFF.

The rearrangement joins TRBV11-2 to TRBJ2-1; D tentatively reads TRBD1 or TRBD2 (5 bases each). The length of the CDR3 is 17 residues. Germline loops: CDR1 SGHAT, CDR2 FQNNGV. Between the trimmed V and J ends, which lost 5 bases and 6 bases, there was a span of 23 bases. CDR3 DNA: TGTGCCAGCAGCACCTTGCTAATGGGGACGATTGTCAATGAGCAGTTCTTC. It is translated as CASSTLLMGTIVNEQFF.

The rearrangement uses TRBV5-6 and TRBJ2-7, with TRBD1 matching over 8 bases. CDR3 size: 16 residues. The germline gives CDR1 SGHDT, CDR2 YYEEEE. The CDR3 DNA sequence: TGTACAAGCAGCTCCGTTGTCTGGGACAGGACCTACGAGCAGTACTTC. Protein: CTSSSVVWDRTYEQYF.

Notes on this clonotype: At one end, the junction sequence differs from germline, possibly due to a read error. The chain recombines TRBV29-1 with TRBJ2-4, with D maybe TRBD1 (6 bases). Germline values: CDR1 SQVTM, CDR2 ANQGSEA. This CDR3 has 11 residues. The CDR3 DNA is TGCTGCGTTGAAGGGGGAAGCATTCAGTATTTC. It yields the protein CCVEGGSIQYF. Full variable domain (outside the CDR3, taken from reference TRBV29-1 and TRBJ2-4): SAVISQKPSRDICQRGTSLTIQCQVDSQVTMMFWYRQQPGQSLTLIATANQGSEATYESGFVIDKFPISRPNLTFSTLTVSNMSPEDSSIYLCCVEGGSIQYFGAGTRLSVL.

Remarks on this clonotype: The conserved phenylalanine or tryptophan normally closing the CDR3 is absent here, so this likely arose from a read error. This chain links TRBV11-2 with TRBJ2-2; no firm D call. CDR1 and CDR2 from the germline V gene are SGHAT and FQNNGV. The CDR3 is 13 amino acids. The V and J ends lost 2 bases and 8 bases respectively, with 9 bases between them. CDR3 sequence: CASSLQRRGELFS. CDR3 nucleotide sequence: TGTGCCAGCAGCTTACAGCGTAGAGGGGAGCTGTTTTCT.

With regard to this clonotype: A much larger clonotype is one base distant, so this may be a read error. The chain is built from TRBV5-6 and TRBJ1-1; no definite D call. The germline CDR1 and CDR2 sequences are SGHDT and YYEEEE. CDR3 length: 16 residues. V lost 3 bases and J 1 base, leaving 16 bases between the germline ends. CDR3 region: CASSSVLRYRNTEAFF. The CDR3 DNA follows: TGTGCCAGCAGCTCGGTACTGAGGTATAGGAACACTGAAGCTTTCTTT.

This chain joins TRBV30 and TRBJ1-4; possible D gene TRBD1, 5 bases. Germline V gives CDR1 GTSNPN, CDR2 SVGIG (reference sequence). Trimming took 7 bases from V and 4 from J, leaving 16 bases between them. The CDR3 runs 14 residues. The CDR3 DNA follows: TGTGCCTCAAACGGGGCCGGATTTAATGAAAAACTGTTTTTT. As protein: CASNGAGFNEKLFF. Looking up the rest from reference TRBV30 and TRBJ1-4 gives the full variable domain: SQTIHQWPATLVQPVGSPLSLECTVEGTSNPNLYWYRQAAGRGLQLLFYSVGIGQISSEVPQNLSASRPQDRQFILSSKKLLLSDSGFYLCASNGAGFNEKLFFGSGTQLSVL.

A note on this clonotype: The junction does not match germline at one end; this may be a read error. This rearrangement joins TRBV4-1 to TRBJ2-7; 7 bases are shared with TRBD2. In germline, CDR1 is MGHRA, CDR2 YSYEKL. The CDR3 covers 15 residues. The CDR3 region is CASSPGTIGTYEQYF. Written as DNA, the CDR3 is TGCGCCAGCAGCCCTGGGACTATCGGAACCTACGAGCAGTATTTC.

The chain carries TRBV11-2 and TRBJ2-3, with 7 positions matching TRBD2. The CDR3 extends over 15 amino acids. The V and J ends lost 3 bases and 4 bases, in that order; junction bases with no gene match: 7. From germline, CDR1 is SGHAT and CDR2 FQNNGV. CDR3 in DNA: TGTGCCAGCAGCTTTGTGGGTGCGGGGGCAGATACGCAGTATTTT. This codes for CASSFVGAGADTQYF. Looking up the rest from reference TRBV11-2 and TRBJ2-3 gives the full variable domain: EAGVAQSPRYKIIEKRQSVAFWCNPISGHATLYWYQQILGQGPKLLIQFQNNGVVDDSQLPKDRFSAERLKGVDSTLKIQPAKLEDSAVYLCASSFVGAGADTQYFGPGTRLTVL.

The J gene is TRBJ1-4, the V gene TRBV7-8, with D unclear. The V and J ends lost 5 bases and 6 bases respectively, with 16 bases between them. Per germline, CDR1 SGHVS and CDR2 FQNEAQ. The CDR3 spans 15 residues. The CDR3 bases are TGTGCCAGCAGCGTAGGGATATTTGGGGATGAAAAACTGTTTTTT. Translation: CASSVGIFGDEKLFF.

About this clonotype itself: At one of its ends the junction is not consistent with the germline gene, which may arise from a read error. The chain has TRBV2 and TRBJ2-4; 8 nucleotides match TRBD2. CDR3 length: 15 amino acids. Germline V gene sequence: CDR1 SNHLY, CDR2 FYNNEI. In DNA form, the CDR3 reads TGTGCTAGCAATGATCGGACTAGCCCCCAAAACATTCAGTACTTC. Translation gives CASNDRTSPQNIQYF.

To note about this clonotype: Likely a read error: the CDR3 ends without its conserved phenylalanine or tryptophan. No DNA is shown, since the ends of the CDR3 on it are uncertain; the CDR3 is the one TCRdb lists. The genes are TRBV10-2 and TRBJ2-1; the tabulated D call, TRBD1, remains unverified against the DNA. Germline CDR1 reads WSHSY; CDR2 reads SAAADI. The CDR3 is 15 amino acids in total, end residues counted. The CDR3 here is CACRSPGPSSHEQIL.